This is a list of T cell receptor beta chains from one sample in a study of chemoradiotherapy in HPV16-positive cancers. TCRdb's copy holds only in-frame clones and misses some; the assay was immunoSEQ multiplex PCR. The data hold tens of thousands of clones, with 65% to 80% observed a single time. The sequencing here drew on blood, taken from a patient who underwent chemoradiotherapy. The receptors were gathered from a human donor with HPV-associated anogenital cancer. CDR3s include the opening cysteine and the closing phenylalanine or tryptophan.

TRBJ2-5 | TRBV18 | CASSPPGRVGETQYF
TRBJ2-5 | TRBV7-8 | CASSSSGGKETQYF
TRBJ1-2 | TRBV5-5 | CASSSQGAWGDYTF
TRBJ2-7 | TRBV7-2 | CASSPQGGMYEQYF
TRBJ1-3 | TRBV7-9 | CASSPGLSGNTIYF
TRBJ2-5 | TRBV11-1 | CASSLALQGDQETQYF
TRBJ1-2 | TRBV5-1 | CASSLTGREGYTF
TRBJ1-5 | TRBV19 | CASSILASNQPQHF
TRBJ2-3 | TRBV5-1 | CASSTQGPDTQYF
TRBJ2-1 | TRBV5-1 | CASSKSGNNEQFF
TRBJ2-3 | TRBV5-1 | CASGLEGAYKDTQYF
TRBJ1-1 | TRBV10-3 | CAISRGTPLDTEAFF
TRBJ2-1 | TRBV5-4 | CASSLETHGEQFF
TRBJ2-7 | TRBV19 | CASSMGYRTGLAGPTYEQYF
TRBJ1-2 | TRBV30 | CACLGGGWGYTF
TRBJ2-7 | TRBV13 | CASSPRTSGVTYEQYF
TRBJ1-6 | TRBV7-8 | CASSPLDRNLNSPLHF
TRBJ1-5 | TRBV7-8 | CASSILRTGSNQPQHF
TRBJ1-1 | TRBV4-1 | CASSHSTPGQGVTEAFF
TRBJ2-1 | TRBV19 | CASSTGTGSPEGRNEQFF
TRBJ1-2 | TRBV6-1 | CASSEWSGGNYGYTF
TRBJ1-5 | TRBV2 | CASSEDSLSNQPQHF
TRBJ1-1 | TRBV6-5 | CASTLDRVNTEAFF
TRBJ2-7 | TRBV7-3 | CASSPLGGAGYEQYF
TRBJ2-3 | TRBV7-2 | CASNSRGTDTQYF
TRBJ2-4 | TRBV7-2 | CASSLEGGDIQYF
TRBJ2-1 | TRBV19 | CASRTVAGGREQFF
TRBJ2-2 | TRBV19 | CASSTHARRRNTGELFF
TRBJ1-5 | TRBV6-6 | CAAAWTVSNQPQHF
TRBJ2-7 | TRBV27 | CASSLSGLNYEQYF
TRBJ2-7 | TRBV2 | CASSEAPGTYEQYF
TRBJ2-6 | TRBV28 | CASRKGGSGANVLTF
TRBJ2-7 | TRBV6-6 | CASSGTGSGYEQYF
TRBJ2-7 | TRBV5-1 | CASSQVGTAYEQYF
TRBJ1-3 | TRBV5-1 | CASSLDEWVGNTIYF
TRBJ2-7 | TRBV4-1 | CASSQGLASYEQYF
TRBJ1-2 | TRBV19 | CASSVAGTPVNYGYTF
TRBJ1-5 | TRBV9 | CASSVASGGPQHF
TRBJ1-2 | TRBV7-9 | CASSYGQGTYGYTF
TRBJ2-7 | TRBV6-5 | CASTEGYEQYF
TRBJ1-6 | TRBV5-4 | CASSLEPKGYNSPLHF
TRBJ1-4 | TRBV5-1 | CASRTGGAVNTALEKLFF
TRBJ2-1 | TRBV5-5 | CASSASGGINEQFF
TRBJ1-2 | TRBV19 | CASSIRSRSNYGYTF
TRBJ1-1 | TRBV4-1 | CASSQDPPDLRTLNTEAFF
TRBJ1-2 | TRBV6-5 | CASSYSTSGEYGYTF
TRBJ2-5 | TRBV9 | CASSEYTGETQYF
TRBJ2-3 | TRBV11-2 | CASSLLGDTQYF